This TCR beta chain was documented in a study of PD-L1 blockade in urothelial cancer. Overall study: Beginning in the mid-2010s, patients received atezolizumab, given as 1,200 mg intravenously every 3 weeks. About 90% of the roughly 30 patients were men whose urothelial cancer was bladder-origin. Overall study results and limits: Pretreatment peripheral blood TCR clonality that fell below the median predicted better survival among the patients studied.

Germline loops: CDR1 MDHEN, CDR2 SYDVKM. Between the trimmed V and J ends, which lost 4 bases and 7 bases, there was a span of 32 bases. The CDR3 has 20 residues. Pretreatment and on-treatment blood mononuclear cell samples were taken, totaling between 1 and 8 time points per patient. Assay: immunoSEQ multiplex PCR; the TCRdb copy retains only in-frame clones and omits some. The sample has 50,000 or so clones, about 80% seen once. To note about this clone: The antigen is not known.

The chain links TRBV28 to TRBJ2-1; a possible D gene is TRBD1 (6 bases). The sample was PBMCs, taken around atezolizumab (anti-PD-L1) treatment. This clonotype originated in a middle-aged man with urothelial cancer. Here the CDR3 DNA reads TGTGCCAGCAGTTCGTCCATTCTAGGGGGTGCTGAGTTTAAACGAAATGAGCAGTTCTTC. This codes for CASSSSILGGAEFKRNEQFF.